This T cell receptor (beta chain) comes out of a study of PD-L1 blockade in urothelial cancer. Study-level findings and limits: Below-median blood TCR clonality before treatment forecast better survival.

From germline, CDR1 is MDHEN and CDR2 SYDVKM. This CDR3 comprises 12 residues. V was trimmed by 11 bases and J by 1 base, leaving 11 bases between them. The method was immunoSEQ multiplex PCR; TCRdb's version includes in-frame clones alone and lacks a portion of them. This table holds some 47,000 clones, 82% found once. This clone was picked up one time. Its specificity is unknown. V gene TRBV28 combines with J gene TRBJ1-1, with D possibly TRBD1 on 5 matching bases. The specimen was PBMCs, collected around atezolizumab (anti-PD-L1) treatment. The sequence came from a man in his 70s with urothelial cancer. The DNA of the CDR3 is TGTGCCGGCACAGGCCCGAACACTGAAGCTTTCTTT. Translating gives CAGTGPNTEAFF.